This is a list of T cell receptor beta chains from one sample in a study of T cell responses to AZD1222 COVID-19 vaccine. Generated by immunoSEQ multiplex PCR, the TCRdb table keeps only in-frame clones and is missing some. This sample has more than 85,000 clones, with roughly 92% found just once. Sequenced material: peripheral blood, taken 28 days after the second AZD1222 dose. Source of these receptors: an adult who received the AZD1222 COVID-19 vaccine. Both conserved end residues are part of each CDR3. D genes are given only for firm matches. Not every row has a clone size; where given, it reads once, few, many or a size class.

v_call	j_call	d_call	clone_size	cdr3_nt	cdr3_aa
TRBV28	TRBJ2-3	TRBD2	.	TGTGCCAGCAGTCCTATTGGGCTAGCGGGGGGACTTACCTTAAGACTCACAGATACGCAGTATTTT	CASSPIGLAGGLTLRLTDTQYF
TRBV4-2	TRBJ2-5	TRBD2	.	TGTGCCAGCAGCCAAGTTCGCCAGCGGGGGATAGAGACCCAGTACTTC	CASSQVRQRGIETQYF
TRBV6-6	TRBJ2-1	.	.	TGTGCCAGCAGAGCTACAGAACTAGAGTCCAATGAGCAGTTCTTC	CASRATELESNEQFF
TRBV9	TRBJ2-1	TRBD2	.	TGTGCCAGCAGCGTAGATTCCAGCGGGGGGTCTATATCCGCCTACAATGAGCAGTTCTTC	CASSVDSSGGSISAYNEQFF
TRBV7-9	TRBJ1-3	.	.	TGTGCCAGCAGCAGGTTTCAGGGTTTGTCCTCTGGAAACACCATATATTTT	CASSRFQGLSSGNTIYF
TRBV5-4	TRBJ2-3	.	.	TGTGCCAGCAGCACGGGACTCCCGAGGGGCACAGATACGCAGTATTTT	CASSTGLPRGTDTQYF
TRBV4-1	TRBJ1-5	TRBD1	.	TGCGCCAGCTCCTCAAGAGGAATACAGGGGAATCAGCCCCAGCATTTT	CASSSRGIQGNQPQHF
TRBV5-4	TRBJ2-1	.	.	TGTGCCAGCAGCTTGGTCATTAGCTCCTACAATGAGCAGTTCTTC	CASSLVISSYNEQFF
TRBV9	TRBJ2-5	TRBD1	.	TGTGCCAGCAGCGTAGAAGGACAGGGGGCCCGTGAGACCCAGTACTTC	CASSVEGQGARETQYF
TRBV6-5	TRBJ1-6	.	once	TGTGCCAGCAGAAGGACCTATAATTCACCCCTCCACTTT	CASRRTYNSPLHF